The table lists the clone carrying this T cell receptor beta chain with many counts. What it binds is not known. Time point in this sample: sample taken at primary tumor resection. The entry originates in a study of spatial heterogeneity in lung cancer. General study results and limits: Ubiquitous expanded tumor TCRs showed up in blood more at resection than follow-up.

Germline loops: CDR1 SGHTA, CDR2 FQGNSA. The CDR3 has 13 amino acids. The V end lost 7 bases, the J end lost 0 bases, and 9 bases lay between the germline ends. TCRdb independently ran MiXCR on the 5' RACE reads; one entry per CDR3 protein. The profile covers tens of thousands of distinct CDR3 sequences, with 7.5% to 8% appearing a single time and under 30% taken by the ten largest. This clonotype was sampled from a male donor with early-stage non-small cell lung cancer. J is TRBJ1-1 and V is TRBV7-2, with D possibly TRBD1 on 5 matching bases. The sequencing here drew on PBMCs, taken at surgery. The CDR3, as DNA: TGTGCCAGCATGCCGGGGGTGAACACTGAAGCTTTCTTT. This codes for CASMPGVNTEAFF.